Below are 3 T cell receptor beta chains sequenced from a single sample in a study of blood T cell repertoires in COVID-19. Repertoires were generated with immunoSEQ multiplex PCR, while TCRdb's copy carries only in-frame clones and drops some. The sample consists of 54,000 or so clones, 70% to 85% of them appearing once. The material sequenced was peripheral blood. These receptor sequences come from an elderly man with COVID-19, enrolled during active disease.

The gene calls are TRBV6-5 and TRBJ1-2; D is undetermined. Per germline, CDR1 MNHEY and CDR2 SVGAGI. Deletions cut 5 bases from V and 9 bases from J, with 16 bases between. This CDR3 has 13 amino acids. In DNA form, the CDR3 reads TGTGCCAGCAGTATCCGGGAAGGTGGCCGCTACACCTTC. Translation gives CASSIREGGRYTF.

The J gene is TRBJ2-2, the V gene TRBV5-4; D unresolved. This CDR3 has 14 amino acids. The germline V and J ends were trimmed by 4 bases and 2 bases, with 9 bases remaining between them. Germline V lookup: CDR1 SGHNT, CDR2 YYREEE (reference sequence). The CDR3: CASSHDTNTGELFF. The CDR3 nucleotides are TGTGCCAGCAGCCACGACACCAACACCGGGGAGCTGTTTTTT.

This chain connects TRBV18 to TRBJ1-2; no reliable D call. The germline CDR1 and CDR2 sequences are KGHSH and LQKENI. V was clipped by 5 bases and J by 4 bases, with 11 bases between them. The CDR3 loop spans 13 amino acids. CDR3 in DNA: TGTGCCAGCTCAGAGGGATCTGGCTATGGCTACACCTTC. Translating gives CASSEGSGYGYTF.